This TCR beta chain is from a study of blood T cell repertoires in COVID-19. Study overall: Acute-phase and convalescent COVID-19 samples originated in the United States, Italy and Spain. T cells, B-cell-depleted T cells, or PBMCs supplied cDNA or gDNA.

A Seattle source enrolled patients during active infection and followed them longitudinally. This CDR3 spans 13 amino acids. V lost 5 bases to trimming and J lost 6 bases; unmatched junction nucleotides: 4. Per the germline V gene, CDR1 is SGHNT and CDR2 is YENEEA. Measured with immunoSEQ multiplex PCR; TCRdb has only the in-frame clones, and not every one. Of approximately 440,000 clones listed, more than 70% are singletons. The sequence came from a woman between 45 and 65 years old with COVID-19, enrolled during active disease. The chain joins TRBV11-3 to TRBJ2-7; 10 nucleotides match TRBD1. Sequenced input: peripheral blood. The CDR3 region has the DNA TGTGCCAGCAGCCCCAGGACAGGGGGCGAGCAGTACTTC. Amino acid sequence: CASSPRTGGEQYF. The variable domain in full, completed from reference TRBV11-3 and TRBJ2-7, reads EAGVVQSPRYKIIEKKQPVAFWCNPISGHNTLYWYLQNLGQGPELLIRYENEEAVDDSQLPKDRFSAERLKGVDSTLKIQPAELGDSAVYLCASSPRTGGEQYFGPGTRLTVT.